These 28 T cell receptor beta chains originate from one sample sequenced in a study of cytomegalovirus exposure and HLA in healthy donors. The PCR had 60 Vbeta and 13 Jbeta primers. TCRdb's table, derived via immunoSEQ multiplex PCR, lists solely in-frame clones and lacks some. In the table there are 60,000 to 70,000 clones, under 85% of which are singletons. Sequencing was done on a sample of PBMCs. All receptors come from a woman aged 25 to 39 in good health and CMV-seronegative.

This chain connects TRBV9 to TRBJ2-2; 7 bases are a match to TRBD2. CDR1 is SGDLS, CDR2 YYNGEE, per germline. Trimming cost V 1 base and J 2 bases; bases outside gene matches: 5. CDR3 length equals 16 residues. The CDR3 sequence is CASSVLGGLNTGELFF. The CDR3 DNA sequence: TGTGCCAGCAGCGTACTGGGAGGGTTAAACACCGGGGAGCTGTTTTTT. The whole variable domain, filled in from reference TRBV9 and TRBJ2-2, reads DSGVTQTPKHLITATGQRVTLRCSPRSGDLSVYWYQQSLDQGLQFLIQYYNGEERAKGNILERFSAQQFPDLHSELNLSSLELGDSALYFCASSVLGGLNTGELFFGEGSRLTVL.

This clone was detected only once. The chain has TRBV5-8 and TRBJ2-3, with D hard to call. This CDR3 is 15 amino acids long. The germline CDR1 and CDR2 sequences are SGHTS and YDEGEE. The germline V and J ends were trimmed by 1 base and 3 bases, with 12 bases remaining between them. CDR3 in amino acids: CASSLLIADTDTQYF. The CDR3, as DNA: TGTGCCAGCAGCTTGTTGATAGCTGATACAGATACGCAGTATTTT.

This clone was seen more than once but under ten times. V usage is TRBV19 and J usage is TRBJ2-5, with 10 bases lining up with TRBD2. The V gene's germline CDR1 is LNHDA and CDR2 SQIVND (reference sequence). J gave up 4 bases and V 5 bases, and 4 bases lay outside the gene matches. The CDR3 is 14 amino acids. Written as DNA, the CDR3 is TGTGCCAGTAGTCTCTTAGCGGGAGGAGAGACCCAGTACTTC. Protein product: CASSLLAGGETQYF. The full variable domain, completed using reference TRBV19 and TRBJ2-5, is DGGITQSPKYLFRKEGQNVTLSCEQNLNHDAMYWYRQDPGQGLRLIYYSQIVNDFQKGDIAEGYSVSREKKESFPLTVTSAQKNPTAFYLCASSLLAGGETQYFGPGTRLLVL.

V usage is TRBV6-5 and J usage is TRBJ2-7; no firm D call. Germline CDR1 reads MNHEY; CDR2 reads SVGAGI. The V end was cut by 0 bases, the J end by 3 bases, with 15 bases between. The CDR3 consists of 16 residues. CDR3 amino acids: CASSYSVSSEGYEQYF. In DNA, the CDR3 is TGTGCCAGCAGTTACTCGGTTAGCTCTGAAGGCTACGAGCAGTACTTC.

The chain couples TRBV4-3 to TRBJ2-1, with TRBD2 identical over 8 bases. The germline CDR1 and CDR2 sequences are LGHNA and YSLEER. This CDR3 contains 15 residues. Trimming at V came to 4 bases and at J to 8 bases, leaving 10 bases not matched to a gene. The CDR3 DNA reads as TGCGCCAGCAGCCCTCGGGGGGGCCTAGGTCATGAGCAGTTCTTC. Its translation is CASSPRGGLGHEQFF.

V gene TRBV15 combines with J gene TRBJ1-2; the D is unclear. CDR3 size: 15 residues. Germline V gene lookup returns CDR1 LNHNV and CDR2 YYDKDF (reference sequence). The V gene lost 3 bases and the J gene lost 5 bases, with 16 bases spanning the gap. The CDR3 DNA sequence: TGTGCCACCAGCAGGACCGCGCGGCCGGATTATGGCTACACCTTC. Translation gives CATSRTARPDYGYTF. The whole variable domain, remainder taken from reference TRBV15 and TRBJ1-2, is DAMVIQNPRYQVTQFGKPVTLSCSQTLNHNVMYWYQQKSSQAPKLLFHYYDKDFNNEADTPDNFQSRRPNTSFCFLDIRSPGLGDTAMYLCATSRTARPDYGYTFGSGTRLTVV.

This clone has only a few counts. This sequence joins TRBV6-6 and TRBJ1-5; no clear D gene. This CDR3 contains 14 residues. Germline CDR1 MNHNY, CDR2 SVGAGI (reference sequence). V lost 5 bases to trimming and J lost 4 bases, with 12 bases between them. CDR3 bases: TGTGCCAGCAGTCGTATCCAGCGAAATCAGCCCCAGCATTTT. Its protein product is CASSRIQRNQPQHF.

The chain has TRBV30 and TRBJ1-2; D ambiguous. The germline V gene has CDR1 GTSNPN and CDR2 SVGIG (reference sequence). The V gene lost 2 bases and the J gene lost 4 bases, with 8 bases spanning the gap. This CDR3 comprises 12 residues. CDR3 coding DNA: TGTGCCTGGAGTAGCCGAATCTATGGCTACACCTTC. Its protein product is CAWSSRIYGYTF.

V is TRBV19 and J is TRBJ1-1; TRBD1 is a possible D gene (5 bases). From germline, CDR1 is LNHDA and CDR2 SQIVND (reference sequence). This CDR3 spans 14 amino acids. The V end lost 8 bases, the J end lost 1 base, and 14 bases lay between the germline ends. This chain's CDR3 is CASRQGYGNTEAFF. CDR3 nucleotide sequence: TGTGCCAGTCGGCAGGGTTACGGGAACACTGAAGCTTTCTTT.

The CDR3 coding sequence is TGCGCCAGCAGCCCGGTATTAGGGACAGAGGACACCGGGGAGCTGTTTTTT. Translating gives CASSPVLGTEDTGELFF. The rearrangement links TRBV5-1 to TRBJ2-2; 7 nucleotides agree with TRBD1. Germline CDR1 reads SGHRS; CDR2 reads YFSETQ. V was clipped by 4 bases and J by 3 bases; unmatched bases: 12. This CDR3 comprises 17 residues.

The rearrangement links TRBV2 to TRBJ1-6; D might be TRBD1 (6 bases). In germline, CDR1 is SNHLY, CDR2 FYNNEI. Trimming took 5 bases from V and 9 from J, leaving 14 bases between them. This CDR3 is built from 14 residues. CDR3 nucleotides: TGTGCCAGCAGTCCAGGGGAAACAGGTTCACCCCTCCACTTT. Translated, it gives CASSPGETGSPLHF.

This clone was seen a handful of times. This rearrangement joins TRBV5-6 to TRBJ2-7; D might be TRBD2 (5 bases). The CDR3 has 15 residues. Trimming removed 2 bases from V and 6 bases from J, with 18 bases in between. The germline CDR1 and CDR2 sequences are SGHDT and YYEEEE. The CDR3 protein is CASSFYRLGSVEQYF. CDR3 coding DNA: TGTGCCAGCAGCTTCTACCGGTTAGGGAGCGTCGAGCAGTACTTC.

The V and J genes are TRBV19 and TRBJ1-2; no definite D call. The V and J ends lost 2 bases and 5 bases respectively, with 15 bases between them. The germline V gene encodes CDR1 LNHDA and CDR2 SQIVND (reference sequence). The CDR3 is 15 amino acids. The CDR3 DNA reads as TGTGCCAGTAGTATATGGGAGGACCCCCTTTATGGCTACACCTTC. Translating gives CASSIWEDPLYGYTF.

The chain recombines TRBV2 with TRBJ1-1, with D tentatively TRBD1 (6 bases). The CDR3 runs to 15 residues. Germline V gives CDR1 SNHLY, CDR2 FYNNEI. Trimming took off 6 bases at V and 1 base at J, with 15 bases between the two ends. This chain's CDR3 is CASSKGGGQNTEAFF. CDR3 bases: TGTGCCAGCAGCAAAGGCGGGGGGCAGAACACTGAAGCTTTCTTT.

The chain uses TRBV18 and TRBJ2-2; D perhaps matches TRBD1 (6 bases). The germline gives CDR1 KGHSH, CDR2 LQKENI. The CDR3 is 14 residues long. The V and J ends lost 6 bases and 2 bases respectively, with 10 bases between them. CDR3 nucleotides: TGTGCCAGCTCGCGGACAGATAACACCGGGGAGCTGTTTTTT. This gives the protein CASSRTDNTGELFF.

The V call is TRBV9, the J call TRBJ2-7; tentatively, D is TRBD1 (6 bases). V shed 0 bases and J shed 1 base, with 11 bases lying between them. The germline gives CDR1 SGDLS, CDR2 YYNGEE. This CDR3 spans 15 amino acids. The CDR3 region has the DNA TGTGCCAGCAGCGTAGGTCCCGACAGGTCCTACGAGCAGTACGTC. This sequence encodes CASSVGPDRSYEQYV.

This sequence joins TRBV5-6 and TRBJ2-2, with D perhaps matching TRBD1 (5 bases). The V end lost 0 bases, the J end lost 3 bases, and 15 bases lay between the germline ends. Per germline, CDR1 SGHDT and CDR2 YYEEEE. CDR3 length equals 17 residues. CDR3 sequence: CASSLEGIRVYTGELFF. CDR3 nucleotide sequence: TGTGCCAGCAGCTTGGAGGGTATCAGGGTGTACACCGGGGAGCTGTTTTTT.

The chain combines TRBV14 with TRBJ1-4; TRBD1 is a possible D gene (5 bases). CDR3 length: 14 residues. Germline assignment: CDR1 SGHDN and CDR2 FVKESK. Trimming took off 1 base at V and 11 bases at J, with 14 bases between the two ends. The CDR3 loop is CASSQGRDGGKLFF. The CDR3 bases are TGTGCCAGCAGCCAAGGTCGGGACGGAGGGAAACTGTTTTTT. Full variable domain (remainder filled in from reference TRBV14 and TRBJ1-4): EAGVTQFPSHSVIEKGQTVTLRCDPISGHDNLYWYRRVMGKEIKFLLHFVKESKQDESGMPNNRFLAERTGGTYSTLKVQPAELEDSGVYFCASSQGRDGGKLFFGSGTQLSVL.

Comments on this clone: The same CDR3 is also encoded by other DNA sequences in this sample. The chain combines TRBV5-1 with TRBJ2-1, with 7 bases that match TRBD2. J lost 6 bases, V lost 0 bases, and 3 bases had no gene match. Germline loops: CDR1 SGHRS, CDR2 YFSETQ. The CDR3 extends over 14 amino acids. The CDR3 DNA sequence: TGCGCCAGCAGCTTGGCGTCTAGCGGCAATGAGCAGTTCTTC. This sequence encodes CASSLASSGNEQFF. Filled out from reference TRBV5-1 and TRBJ2-1, the complete variable domain reads KAGVTQTPRYLIKTRGQQVTLSCSPISGHRSVSWYQQTPGQGLQFLFEYFSETQRNKGNFPGRFSGRQFSNSRSEMNVSTLELGDSALYLCASSLASSGNEQFFGPGTRLTVL.

CDR3 sequence reads: CASSTVGGLVDTEAFF. Written as DNA, the CDR3 is TGTGCCAGCAGCACCGTCGGCGGGCTTGTGGACACTGAAGCTTTCTTT. The chain uses TRBV6-6 and TRBJ1-1; no reliable D call. The V end lost 6 bases, the J end lost 3 bases, and 20 bases lay between the germline ends. Germline V CDR1 and CDR2: MNHNY, SVGAGI (reference sequence). The CDR3 loop spans 16 amino acids.

The chain combines TRBV6-1 with TRBJ2-5; TRBD2 matches 7 bases. CDR1 MNHNS and CDR2 SASEGT come from the germline V gene. The CDR3 length is 15 residues. Trimming took 2 bases from V and 4 from J; bases not matched to a gene: 7. CDR3: CASSEFGPGGETQYF. In DNA, the CDR3 is TGTGCCAGCAGTGAATTTGGGCCGGGAGGAGAGACCCAGTACTTC.

The count of this clone is one. The chain uses TRBV2 and TRBJ2-7; 7 nucleotides align to TRBD1. Trimming took 10 bases from V and 3 from J; bases not matched to a gene: 9. The CDR3 length is 13 residues. From germline, CDR1 is SNHLY and CDR2 FYNNEI. The CDR3 nucleotides read TGTGCCAACCTCGAAGGGGGCGACTACGAGCAGTACTTC. Amino acids: CANLEGGDYEQYF.

V and J are TRBV4-2 and TRBJ2-3, with D perhaps matching TRBD1 (7 bases). Germline values: CDR1 LGHNA, CDR2 YNFKEQ. The CDR3 consists of 17 residues. V was cut by 3 bases and J by 2 bases, with 18 bases left in between. CDR3 in DNA: TGTGCCAGCAGCCAGGCCGCGGGACAGCCTCTCACAGATACGCAGTATTTT. This sequence encodes CASSQAAGQPLTDTQYF.

The chain joins TRBV27 to TRBJ2-7, with D possibly TRBD1 on 5 matching bases. Germline V CDR1 and CDR2: MNHEY, SMNVEV (reference sequence). V lost 7 bases and J 0 bases, leaving 10 bases between the germline ends. The CDR3 covers 13 residues. The CDR3 region is CASKDTSSYEQYF. As DNA, the CDR3 is TGTGCCAGCAAGGACACCAGCTCCTACGAGCAGTACTTC.

This chain joins TRBV5-4 and TRBJ2-3, with TRBD1 matching 7 bases. There are 16 residues in the CDR3. Germline values: CDR1 SGHNT, CDR2 YYREEE (reference sequence). Trimming took 4 bases from V and 2 from J; bases not matched to a gene: 10. CDR3 nucleotides: TGTGCCAGCAGCGTCGGGGACAGCGACTTCACAGATACGCAGTATTTT. Protein product: CASSVGDSDFTDTQYF.

V and J are TRBV19 and TRBJ2-1, with 8 bases aligning to TRBD2. Germline V gene lookup returns CDR1 LNHDA and CDR2 SQIVND (reference sequence). The CDR3 spans 17 residues. The junction had 11 bases not matched to a gene; V was cut back by 0 bases and J by 7 bases. The CDR3 nucleotides are TGTGCCAGTAGTATAGATGGCTCGCGGGAGGCTCGTAATGAGCAGTTCTTC. It yields the protein CASSIDGSREARNEQFF.

The rearrangement links TRBV7-2 to TRBJ2-5; D is undetermined. Matching the DNA end better, TRBJ2-7 makes the J call doubtful. CDR3 length: 11 residues. Looked up from germline, CDR1 is SGHTA and CDR2 is FQGNSA. The CDR3 here is CASSSLYEQYF. The CDR3 coding sequence is TGTGCCAGCAGCTCACTCTACGAGCAGTACTTC.

The chain carries TRBV5-1 and TRBJ2-3; D gene uncertain. The germline gives CDR1 SGHRS, CDR2 YFSETQ. Trimming took off 6 bases at V and 6 bases at J, with 14 bases between the two ends. The CDR3 sequence is 13 residues long. The CDR3 DNA sequence: TGCGCCAGCAATGTAATCCCCTCGGATACGCAGTATTTT. Protein sequence: CASNVIPSDTQYF.